This T cell receptor beta chain was recovered during a study of blood T cells in healthy people across ages. Overall study findings and caveats: A strong correlation between TCR beta diversity and naive T cell percentage was seen.

A second PCR, run for roughly 7 to 11 cycles, used a sample-barcoded 5' primer plus a J-beta primer mix. Using its own MiXCR run on the 5' RACE reads, TCRdb lists one record per CDR3 protein. The sample contains 450,000 to 600,000 distinct CDR3 sequences, 25% to 35% of which appear only once. This clonotype turned up a few times. The antigen is not known. The germline gives CDR1 KGHDR, CDR2 SFDVKD. V lost 9 bases to trimming and J lost 5 bases; unmatched junction nucleotides: 8. The length of the CDR3 is 14 residues. These same records also appear under a second study, on T cells of mothers and their children. That source adds: Related mother and child pairs showed slightly greater overlap (not significant) than unrelated pairs did. Detection yielded no persistent microchimeric T cell clones.

This sequence joins TRBV24-1 and TRBJ2-1; the match to TRBD2 covers 8 bases. The sequenced material came from blood. The clonotype was recovered from a boy aged 2 to 10 in good health. The CDR3 sequence is CATPRTSFDNEQFF. CDR3 DNA: TGTGCCACCCCCCGGACTAGCTTCGACAATGAGCAGTTCTTC.